This entry lists 5 T cell receptor beta chains sequenced from one sample in a study of T cells in Graves' hyperthyroidism and ophthalmopathy. Template material for amplifying TCR beta CDR3 regions consisted of RNA transcripts. HTBI primers were the set used in a first-round RT-PCR of the TCR CDR3. TCRdb reanalysed the multiplex PCR reads using MiXCR and keeps one entry per CDR3 protein. The sample lists 190,000 or so distinct CDR3 sequences, 15% to 20% occurring once. The sequenced sample consisted of blood. Receptor source: a man aged 35 to 55 with Graves' hyperthyroidism.

The table lists this clonotype with a few counts. One end of the junction varies from germline; a read error may be responsible. This rearrangement joins TRBV20-1 to TRBJ2-7, with D unclear. This CDR3 is built from 13 residues. The germline gives CDR1 DFQATT, CDR2 SNEGSKA (reference sequence). In DNA form, the CDR3 reads TGCAGTGCCGAGGACGGCGTACCGTACGGGCAGTACTTC. Residues: CSAEDGVPYGQYF.

The rearrangement uses TRBV6-4 and TRBJ1-4; D may be TRBD1 (5 bases). The CDR3 sequence is 16 residues long. The V gene lost 3 bases and the J gene lost 3 bases, with 14 bases spanning the gap. CDR1 and CDR2 from the germline V gene are MRHNA and SNTAGT. CDR3 residues: CASSESLGPSNEKLFF. The CDR3 DNA sequence: TGTGCCAGCAGTGAGTCCCTGGGGCCCTCTAATGAAAAACTGTTTTTT.

The chain recombines TRBV28 with TRBJ2-2; TRBD1 aligns across 7 bases. This CDR3 has 15 amino acids. V shed 6 bases, J shed 5 bases, and the junction held 9 bases outside the gene matches. Germline loops: CDR1 MDHEN, CDR2 SYDVKM. The CDR3: CASSSSGQETGELFF. CDR3 coding DNA: TGTGCCAGCAGCAGCTCCGGACAGGAGACCGGGGAGCTGTTTTTT. Full variable domain (missing parts from reference TRBV28 and TRBJ2-2): DVKVTQSSRYLVKRTGEKVFLECVQDMDHENMFWYRQDPGLGLRLIYFSYDVKMKEKGDIPEGYSVSREKKERFSLILESASTNQTSMYLCASSSSGQETGELFFGEGSRLTVL.

This clonotype occurred many times. CDR3 coding DNA: TGTGCCAGCAGAGGCACGGCGGGGCTTTACAATGAGCAGTTCTTC. Protein product: CASRGTAGLYNEQFF. This chain links TRBV6-2 or TRBV6-3 with TRBJ2-1; the D gene is possibly TRBD2 (6 bases). The CDR3 sequence is 15 residues long. CDR1 and CDR2 (germline): MNHEY, SVGEGT. V was trimmed by 6 bases and J by 4 bases, leaving 16 bases between them.

This clonotype was seen at least ten times. The chain couples TRBV11-3 to TRBJ2-1, with D uncertain. The germline V gene encodes CDR1 SGHNT and CDR2 YENEEA. CDR3 size: 14 residues. V lost 5 bases and J 7 bases, leaving 15 bases between the germline ends. The CDR3 sequence is CASSPRKGRNEQFF. In DNA form, the CDR3 reads TGTGCCAGCAGCCCCCGAAAGGGAAGGAATGAGCAGTTCTTC.